The 10 T cell receptor beta chains below were found in one sample sequenced in a study of blood T cells in healthy people across ages. A J-beta primer mix and a sample-barcoded 5' primer were used in a second PCR of about 7 to 12 cycles. Via MiXCR, TCRdb re-called the 5' RACE reads, giving one row per CDR3 protein. The repertoire holds around 620,000 distinct CDR3 sequences, about 25% seen once, with approximately 17% in the top ten. Sequencing used blood. The source is a woman aged 70-85 years in good health.

This chain connects TRBV3-1 to TRBJ1-1, with D perhaps matching TRBD1 (5 bases). This CDR3 contains 20 residues. The ends were cut back, 0 bases at V and 1 base at J, with 24 bases in the middle. Per the germline V gene, CDR1 is LGHDT and CDR2 is YNNKEL (reference sequence). CDR3 sequence: CASSQDASRDSGGTNTEAFF. CDR3 nucleotide sequence: TGTGCCAGCAGCCAAGATGCCTCGAGAGATTCGGGCGGGACGAACACTGAAGCTTTCTTT.

This sequence joins TRBV9 and TRBJ2-4; D possibly corresponds to TRBD1 (6 bases). CDR1 is SGDLS and CDR2 is YYNGEE in the germline V gene. This CDR3 is 15 amino acids long. The V end lost 2 bases, the J end lost 0 bases, and 9 bases lay between the germline ends. Here the CDR3 DNA reads TGTGCCAGCAGCGTTTCAGGGGTAGCCAAAAACATTCAGTACTTC. Translating gives CASSVSGVAKNIQYF.

With regard to this clonotype: A read error may account for a junction end that differs from germline. The rearrangement links TRBV5-1 to TRBJ1-1; 9 bases are a match to TRBD1. The CDR3 has 14 residues. Germline V lookup: CDR1 SGHRS, CDR2 YFSETQ. CDR3 residues: CAGSSLTGGPEAFF. The CDR3 DNA follows: TGCGCCGGCAGCTCCCTGACAGGGGGGCCTGAAGCTTTCTTT.

J is TRBJ2-4 and V is TRBV29-1; D might be TRBD1 (5 bases). The CDR3 length is 15 residues. CDR1 and CDR2 (germline): SQVTM, ANQGSEA. With 0 bases removed from V and 4 bases from J, the gap between germline ends came to 13 bases. The CDR3 loop reads CSVEETGDLKNIQYF. The CDR3 DNA sequence: TGCAGCGTTGAAGAAACAGGTGACCTTAAAAACATTCAGTACTTC.

The chain employs TRBV5-1 and TRBJ2-5; 9 bases match TRBD2. V was clipped by 6 bases and J by 5 bases; unmatched bases: 5. The CDR3 length is 13 residues. CDR1 SGHRS and CDR2 YFSETQ come from the germline V gene. The CDR3 spells CASNLAGRETQYF. The CDR3 DNA reads as TGCGCCAGCAACCTAGCGGGGCGGGAGACCCAGTACTTC.

In its sample, this clonotype was seen many times. This chain joins TRBV5-1 and TRBJ2-7; D is possibly TRBD1 (5 bases). Trimming removed 0 bases from V and 4 bases from J, with 17 bases in between. Germline V gene lookup returns CDR1 SGHRS and CDR2 YFSETQ. This CDR3 comprises 16 residues. The CDR3 reads CASSLATRVPLYEQYF. The CDR3 DNA is TGCGCCAGCAGCTTGGCCACCAGGGTCCCACTTTACGAGCAGTACTTC.

The chain employs TRBV12-3 or TRBV12-4 and TRBJ2-7; D call uncertain. V was pared by 3 bases and J by 9 bases, with 15 bases between. There are 13 residues in the CDR3. This CDR3 is CASSFGKRNGQYF. CDR3 nucleotide sequence: TGTGCCAGCAGTTTCGGTAAAAGGAACGGGCAGTACTTC.

A few counts support this clonotype. The V call is TRBV2, the J call TRBJ2-2, with D perhaps matching TRBD1 (6 bases). The CDR3 consists of 14 residues. V was clipped by 6 bases and J by 0 bases, with 8 bases between them. Germline V lookup: CDR1 SNHLY, CDR2 FYNNEI. The CDR3 loop reads CASRGQPNTGELFF. In DNA, the CDR3 is TGTGCCAGCAGGGGACAACCGAACACCGGGGAGCTGTTTTTT.

The CDR3 region is CSVEMRRQGGWETQYF. In nucleotides, the CDR3 is TGCAGCGTTGAGATGCGTCGACAGGGGGGCTGGGAGACCCAGTACTTC. J is TRBJ2-5 and V is TRBV29-1, with 9 bases fitting TRBD1. Germline V gene data show CDR1 as SQVTM and CDR2 as ANQGSEA. The CDR3 runs 16 residues. Losses at the gene ends were 3 bases for V and 5 bases for J; bases not matched to a gene: 13.

The V call is TRBV20-1, the J call TRBJ1-5; D might be TRBD1 (5 bases). The CDR3 has 15 residues. Between the trimmed V and J ends, which lost 4 bases and 4 bases, there was a span of 17 bases. Germline V gene sequence: CDR1 DFQATT, CDR2 SNEGSKA (reference sequence). CDR3 protein: CSAIGRDSGNQPQHF. The CDR3 DNA follows: TGCAGTGCTATTGGCAGGGACTCCGGGAATCAGCCCCAGCATTTT.